This T cell receptor (beta chain) was identified during a study of blood T cells in healthy people across ages. The study's findings and limits: Higher diversity and more naive CD4+ cells were features of long-lived donors, compared to aged donors. Roughly linear declines in TCR beta diversity per million T cells occurred with age.

Sample-barcoded 5' priming and a J-beta primer mix drove a second PCR of roughly 7 to 11 cycles. Each cDNA molecule carried a tag from a template-switch adaptor that contained 12 random nucleotides. Via MiXCR, TCRdb re-called the 5' RACE reads, giving one row per CDR3 protein. The data hold 1.2 million to 1.5 million distinct CDR3 sequences, with approximately 60% observed a single time. V lost 5 bases and J lost 6; bases outside the gene matches: 7. The CDR3 covers 13 residues. CDR1 is DFQATT, CDR2 SNEGSKA, per germline (reference sequence). Comment on this clonotype: Its cognate antigen is unknown.

The TCR comes from a man aged 18 to 35 in good health. The V and J genes are TRBV20-1 and TRBJ1-5; 7 nucleotides agree with TRBD1. The sequencing input was blood. CDR3 sequence (DNA): TGCAGTGCTGGATCGACAGGGTTTCAGCCCCAGCATTTT. Amino acid sequence: CSAGSTGFQPQHF.